The rows below give T cell receptor beta chains drawn from one sample of a study of T-cell memory formation after mild COVID-19. Via MiXCR, TCRdb re-called the 5' RACE reads, giving one row per CDR3 protein. The data contain roughly 150,000 distinct CDR3 sequences, approximately 12% of them singletons. What was sequenced was PBMCs or a T cell subset sorted from them (not recorded which). All receptors derive from a man aged 18 to 30 who had mild COVID-19 (a few samples of this study predate the infection). Cell type and time point are not known. The CDR3 runs from the conserved cysteine through the conserved F or W. The D gene is left open where the match is weak. Only part of the rows carry a size: once, few, many, or a class if the clone is expanded.

v_gene	d_gene	abundance	j_gene	CDR3aa	CDR3nt
TRBV5-1	TRBD1	few	TRBJ1-3	CASRMGTASSLSGNTIYF	TGCGCCAGCCGAATGGGGACAGCGAGTTCCCTCTCTGGAAACACCATATATTTT
TRBV4-1	-	few	TRBJ2-1	CASSPPGGPNNEQFF	TGCGCCAGCAGCCCTCCCGGGGGTCCAAACAATGAGCAGTTCTTC
TRBV7-2	TRBD1	few	TRBJ1-2	CASSAGTGNHYGYTF	TGTGCCAGCAGCGCAGGGACAGGGAATCACTATGGCTACACCTTC
TRBV4-3	-	-	TRBJ1-3	CASSQVRVGNTIYF	TGCGCCAGCAGCCAAGTAAGGGTTGGAAACACCATATATTTT
TRBV20-1	-	few	TRBJ1-2	CSARPQGTYGYTF	TGCAGTGCTAGACCCCAGGGGACCTATGGCTACACCTTC
TRBV30	TRBD1	-	TRBJ1-5	CAWMDRGLNQPQHF	TGTGCCTGGATGGACAGGGGACTGAATCAGCCCCAGCATTTT
TRBV20-1	-	few	TRBJ1-1	CSARGGGGTEAFF	TGCAGTGCTAGAGGGGGGGGCGGCACTGAAGCTTTCTTT
TRBV6-1	-	few	TRBJ1-1	CASSHQGNTEAFF	TGTGCCAGCAGTCACCAGGGGAACACTGAAGCTTTCTTT
TRBV28	-	-	TRBJ1-2	CASTVGGGYTF	TGTGCCAGCACTGTGGGGGGAGGCTACACCTTC
TRBV4-3	-	many	TRBJ2-7	CASSQEVGVSEQYF	TGCGCCAGCAGCCAAGAGGTTGGGGTAAGCGAGCAGTACTTC
TRBV12-3/TRBV12-4	TRBD2	-	TRBJ2-3	CATREARPATQYF	TGTGCCACGCGGGAGGCACGCCCAGCTACGCAGTATTTT
TRBV5-1	TRBD1	-	TRBJ1-1	CASSLWTGNTEAFF	TGCGCCAGCAGCTTGTGGACAGGGAACACTGAAGCTTTCTTT
TRBV19	-	-	TRBJ2-7	CASSRITGSTPYEQYF	TGTGCCAGTAGTAGAATCACAGGGTCTACTCCCTACGAGCAGTACTTC
TRBV25-1	-	-	TRBJ1-4	CASSPPGEKLFF	TGTGCCAGCAGTCCCCCGGGGGAAAAACTGTTTTTT
TRBV6-5	TRBD1	-	TRBJ2-7	CASRPGQGRYEQYF	TGTGCCAGCAGACCAGGACAGGGGCGGTACGAGCAGTACTTC
TRBV4-3	-	-	TRBJ2-2	CASSQEPTYTGELFF	TGCGCCAGCAGCCAAGAACCTACTTACACCGGGGAGCTGTTTTTT
TRBV12-3/TRBV12-4	-	-	TRBJ2-3	CASLGGVGDTQYF	TGTGCCAGTTTGGGCGGGGTAGGGGATACGCAGTATTTT
TRBV29-1	TRBD1	few	TRBJ1-1	CSAWDRGFSGAFF	TGCAGCGCGTGGGACAGGGGGTTTTCGGGAGCTTTCTTT
TRBV29-1	TRBD1	-	TRBJ2-1	CSANRDRGNEQFF	TGCAGCGCGAACCGGGACAGGGGAAATGAGCAGTTCTTC
TRBV10-2	-	-	TRBJ2-5	CASSESTRFGTQYF	TGCGCCAGCAGTGAGTCGACGAGATTCGGGACCCAGTACTTC
TRBV7-2	-	-	TRBJ2-7	CASSLLWGEQYF	TGTGCCAGCAGCCTTCTTTGGGGCGAGCAGTACTTC
TRBV4-2	-	many	TRBJ2-1	CASSPGWGTPYNEQFF	TGTGCCAGCAGCCCCGGGTGGGGGACGCCCTACAATGAGCAGTTCTTC
TRBV4-3	TRBD2	few	TRBJ2-5	CASSPKRGIQETQYF	TGCGCCAGCAGCCCCAAGCGGGGGATCCAAGAGACCCAGTACTTC
TRBV4-1	-	-	TRBJ2-5	CASSQASKGRLQETQYF	TGCGCCAGCAGCCAAGCGTCAAAGGGGAGGCTCCAAGAGACCCAGTACTTC
TRBV7-7	TRBD2	few	TRBJ2-5	CASSLAERGGETQYF	TGTGCTAGCAGCTTAGCGGAGCGGGGCGGGGAGACCCAGTACTTC
TRBV6-5	TRBD1	-	TRBJ1-2	CASSFLGQGNYGYTF	TGTGCCAGCAGTTTCCTCGGACAGGGGAACTATGGCTACACCTTC